One and the same sample provided the 26 T cell receptor beta chains below, sequenced in a study of cytomegalovirus exposure and HLA in healthy donors (dated by TCRdb to about 2017). Libraries were prepared through the immunoSEQ multiplex PCR assay. The table comes from immuneACCESS by way of TCRdb, which keeps in-frame sequences with V and J called. Part of the clones is missing from these tables; in studies checked, under half for an unresolved V gene and the rest for unknown reasons. In this sample the table shows 150,000 or so clones, around 81% of which occur a single time. The ten largest clones capture approximately 2.3% of the sample. The source material was PBMCs. The receptors stem from a young man in good health and CMV-seropositive.

V gene TRBV20-1 combines with J gene TRBJ2-7; no clear D gene. Trimming stripped 4 bases from V and 1 base from J, with 5 bases between. This CDR3 region has 11 residues. Looked up from germline, CDR1 is DFQATT and CDR2 is SNEGSKA (reference sequence). DNA for the CDR3: TGCAGTGCTATTACTTCCTACGAGCAGTACTTC. Residues: CSAITSYEQYF.

This clone appeared a few times. The chain links TRBV2 to TRBJ1-6, with D possibly being TRBD1 (6 bases). The V end lost 8 bases, the J end lost 9 bases, and 11 bases lay between the germline ends. The CDR3 contains 12 residues. Germline loops: CDR1 SNHLY, CDR2 FYNNEI. CDR3 sequence (DNA): TGTGCCAGCTTTATACAGGGTTCACCCCTCCACTTT. It codes for CASFIQGSPLHF.

The chain is built from TRBV28 and TRBJ1-4; D ambiguous. The germline gives CDR1 MDHEN, CDR2 SYDVKM. Trimming cost V 8 bases and J 7 bases, with 11 bases left between them. The CDR3 sequence is 12 residues long. The chain's CDR3 is CASEGGSEKLFF. The CDR3 DNA reads TGTGCCAGCGAGGGCGGGAGTGAAAAACTGTTTTTT.

This clone came up once. The chain uses TRBV27 and TRBJ2-5, with D possibly TRBD1 on 6 matching bases. The CDR3 is made up of 16 amino acids. Trimming pared 3 bases from V and 2 bases from J, leaving 16 bases between. Germline values: CDR1 MNHEY, CDR2 SMNVEV (reference sequence). The CDR3 region is CASSFRSGRGQETQYF. The CDR3, as DNA: TGTGCCAGCAGTTTCAGATCCGGAAGGGGGCAAGAGACCCAGTACTTC.

This clone has more than one count but fewer than ten. Additional DNA sequences in this sample encode the identical CDR3. The chain couples TRBV5-1 to TRBJ2-7, with D unresolved. This CDR3 is 12 amino acids long. Germline CDR1 SGHRS, CDR2 YFSETQ. V lost 0 bases and J 4 bases, leaving 5 bases between the germline ends. The CDR3 sequence: CASSLDLYEQYF. CDR3 nucleotides: TGCGCCAGCAGCTTGGACCTATACGAGCAGTACTTC.

V usage is TRBV9 and J usage is TRBJ2-3; 10 bases line up with TRBD1. Germline CDR1 reads SGDLS; CDR2 reads YYNGEE. Losses at the gene ends were 6 bases for V and 5 bases for J; bases not matched to a gene: 3. The CDR3 totals 13 residues. DNA of the CDR3: TGTGCCAGCACCGGGGACAGGGGAGATACGCAGTATTTT. Translation: CASTGDRGDTQYF.

The chain couples TRBV29-1 to TRBJ2-3; tentative D call: TRBD2 (6 bases). V lost 0 bases, J lost 6 bases, and 25 bases lay in between. Germline lookup yields CDR1 SQVTM and CDR2 ANQGSEA. The CDR3 is 18 residues long. For the CDR3, the DNA is TGCAGCGTTGAAGATCGGGACGACCTTGGGGGGTGGTACGATACGCAGTATTTT. Protein sequence: CSVEDRDDLGGWYDTQYF.

The chain recombines TRBV6-5 with TRBJ1-2; TRBD1 agrees at 7 bases. Germline CDR1 MNHEY, CDR2 SVGAGI. Trimming at V came to 2 bases and at J to 7 bases, leaving 4 bases not matched to a gene. The CDR3 covers 13 residues. The CDR3 DNA reads TGTGCCAGCAGTTACGCGACAGGGCTTGGCTACACCTTC. Its translation: CASSYATGLGYTF.

CDR3 sequence (DNA): TGTGCCACCAGCAGAGATCGCACTAGCGGGGGGGCCGGCCCGTTCTTC. Protein: CATSRDRTSGGAGPFF. The chain employs TRBV15 and TRBJ2-1; 13 bases fit TRBD2. CDR3 size: 16 residues. The J segment lost 15 bases and the V segment lost 0 bases, leaving 11 bases of the junction unmatched. From germline, CDR1 is LNHNV and CDR2 YYDKDF (reference sequence).

The rearrangement uses TRBV5-1 and TRBJ2-5, with 8 nucleotides matching TRBD1. Trimming removed 4 bases from V and 5 bases from J; junction bases left unmatched: 4. The germline CDR1 and CDR2 sequences are SGHRS and YFSETQ. The CDR3 covers 13 residues. The CDR3 region has the DNA TGCGCCAGCAGCGTGACAGGGGAGGAGACCCAGTACTTC. Protein: CASSVTGEETQYF.

V is TRBV5-5 and J is TRBJ2-2; D might be TRBD1 (5 bases). CDR1 is SGHKS and CDR2 is YYEKEE in the germline V gene (reference sequence). V lost 0 bases and J 6 bases, leaving 12 bases between the germline ends. CDR3 length: 15 amino acids. The chain's CDR3 is CASSLVGPPPGELFF. The CDR3 DNA reads TGTGCCAGCAGCTTGGTGGGGCCACCCCCCGGGGAGCTGTTTTTT.

The chain employs TRBV6-5 and TRBJ2-2, with no clear D. Looked up from germline, CDR1 is MNHEY and CDR2 is SVGAGI. The V end was cut by 0 bases, the J end by 5 bases, with 4 bases between. This CDR3 contains 13 residues. DNA of the CDR3: TGTGCCAGCAGTTACTCGAGAACCGGGGAGCTGTTTTTT. Its protein is CASSYSRTGELFF.

The J gene is TRBJ1-2, the V gene TRBV6-1; perhaps TRBD1 as D (6 bases). Between the trimmed V and J ends, which lost 2 bases and 8 bases, there was a span of 12 bases. Germline assignment: CDR1 MNHNS and CDR2 SASEGT. The CDR3 runs 13 residues. CDR3: CASSEIPGEGYTF. The CDR3 bases are TGTGCCAGCAGTGAAATCCCAGGGGAAGGCTACACCTTC.

V and J are TRBV6-5 and TRBJ1-2, with TRBD1 matching over 9 bases. This CDR3 spans 15 amino acids. Germline loops: CDR1 MNHEY, CDR2 SVGAGI. Trimming cost V 6 bases and J 6 bases; bases outside gene matches: 11. The CDR3 region is CASSPINRGRDGYTF. CDR3 sequence (DNA): TGTGCCAGCAGCCCTATAAACAGGGGGCGCGATGGCTACACCTTC.

The genes are TRBV30 and TRBJ2-5, with 8 bases identical to TRBD2. Germline V gives CDR1 GTSNPN, CDR2 SVGIG (reference sequence). This CDR3 has 15 amino acids. V trimming: 0 bases; J trimming: 5 bases; junction bases outside the gene matches: 8. CDR3: CAWSVPGGARETQYF. DNA for the CDR3: TGTGCCTGGAGTGTACCCGGGGGGGCCCGGGAGACCCAGTACTTC.

This rearrangement joins TRBV2 to TRBJ1-1; TRBD1 agrees at 7 bases. In germline, CDR1 is SNHLY, CDR2 FYNNEI. V was clipped by 7 bases and J by 1 base; unmatched bases: 6. The CDR3 runs to 14 residues. The CDR3 spells CASNRGPQNTEAFF. DNA of the CDR3: TGTGCCAGCAATAGGGGGCCTCAGAACACTGAAGCTTTCTTT.

This clone was counted only a few times. The V call is TRBV28, the J call TRBJ1-2; maybe TRBD1 (6 bases). CDR1 MDHEN and CDR2 SYDVKM come from the germline V gene. The CDR3 is 14 residues long. The V end lost 5 bases, the J end lost 5 bases, and 15 bases lay between the germline ends. CDR3 amino acids: CASSPHSGTYGYTF. CDR3 nucleotides: TGTGCCAGCAGTCCCCACTCCGGGACATATGGCTACACCTTC.

This chain connects TRBV4-3 to TRBJ2-7, with D possibly matching TRBD2 (5 bases). The CDR3 extends over 13 amino acids. Germline V gene sequence: CDR1 LGHNA, CDR2 YSLEER. V was shortened by 0 bases and J by 4 bases, with 7 bases between the two germline ends. CDR3 bases: TGCGCCAGCAGCCAAGAGAGGGAATACGAGCAGTACTTC. Translating gives CASSQEREYEQYF.

This clone was found once. This chain connects TRBV28 to TRBJ1-5; TRBD1 might be the D (6 bases). Trimming took off 11 bases at V and 3 bases at J, with 14 bases between the two ends. In germline, CDR1 is MDHEN, CDR2 SYDVKM. The CDR3 extends over 13 amino acids. The CDR3: CAVRGGFNQPQHF. The CDR3 DNA sequence: TGTGCCGTGAGGGGGGGTTTCAATCAGCCCCAGCATTTT. Variable domain in full (rest from reference TRBV28 and TRBJ1-5): DVKVTQSSRYLVKRTGEKVFLECVQDMDHENMFWYRQDPGLGLRLIYFSYDVKMKEKGDIPEGYSVSREKKERFSLILESASTNQTSMYLCAVRGGFNQPQHFGDGTRLSIL.

The V and J genes are TRBV19 and TRBJ2-1; D gene ambiguous. V was pared by 7 bases and J by 9 bases, with 13 bases between. The germline CDR1 and CDR2 sequences are LNHDA and SQIVND (reference sequence). The CDR3 runs to 12 residues. CDR3 in amino acids: CASTPDNSEQFF. The CDR3, as DNA: TGTGCCAGTACCCCCGACAATAGTGAGCAGTTCTTC.

Notes on this clone: A single base separates this from a much larger clone, so it may be a read error. The chain joins TRBV19 to TRBJ1-1; no clear D gene. The ends were cut back, 5 bases at V and 7 bases at J, with 26 bases in the middle. The CDR3 totals 17 residues. Per germline, CDR1 LNHDA and CDR2 SQIVND (reference sequence). For the CDR3, the DNA is TGTGCCAGTAGTTCGAGGGCAGCTCGGGAGGTGGGTGGTGAAGCTTTCTTT. Its translation: CASSSRAAREVGGEAFF.

The chain has TRBV4-3 and TRBJ2-1; 13 nucleotides match TRBD2. V trimming: 0 bases; J trimming: 9 bases; junction bases outside the gene matches: 8. The CDR3 is made up of 17 amino acids. CDR1 is LGHNA and CDR2 is YSLEER in the germline V gene. The CDR3 is CASSQDGLAGATGEQFF. CDR3 nucleotide sequence: TGCGCCAGCAGCCAAGACGGACTAGCGGGGGCTACAGGTGAGCAGTTCTTC.

The gene calls are TRBV2 and TRBJ2-2; 7 nucleotides match TRBD2. V lost 7 bases to trimming and J lost 4 bases; unmatched junction nucleotides: 9. CDR1 SNHLY and CDR2 FYNNEI come from the germline V gene. The CDR3 sequence is 15 residues long. The CDR3 loop reads CASILQRGSTGELFF. In DNA, the CDR3 is TGTGCCAGCATCCTCCAGCGGGGAAGCACCGGGGAGCTGTTTTTT.

This CDR3 reads CASSLGQISYEQYF. CDR3 coding DNA: TGTGCCAGCAGCTTAGGGCAGATCTCCTACGAGCAGTACTTC. The J gene is TRBJ2-7, the V gene TRBV7-6; no firm D call. Germline lookup yields CDR1 SGHVS and CDR2 FNYEAQ. This CDR3 is built from 14 residues. Deletions cut 1 base from V and 0 bases from J, with 7 bases between.

This chain connects TRBV20-1 to TRBJ2-7; D gene ambiguous. This CDR3 has 11 residues. Per the germline V gene, CDR1 is DFQATT and CDR2 is SNEGSKA (reference sequence). CDR3 DNA: TGCAGCGCTTTCCGCGTCCACGAGCAGTACTTC. Protein: CSAFRVHEQYF.

V usage is TRBV4-1 and J usage is TRBJ2-1; 10 positions agree with TRBD2. The CDR3 is 15 amino acids. The V segment lost 4 bases and the J segment 5 bases; nucleotides outside the gene matches: 5. Germline assignment: CDR1 MGHRA and CDR2 YSYEKL. This CDR3 reads CASSRLAGANNEQFF. CDR3 nucleotides: TGCGCCAGCAGCCGTCTAGCGGGGGCCAACAATGAGCAGTTCTTC.